The 5 T cell receptor beta chains in this list originate from one sample, sequenced in a study of cytomegalovirus exposure and HLA in healthy donors. The PCR contained 60 Vbeta and 13 Jbeta primers. Repertoires were generated with immunoSEQ multiplex PCR, while TCRdb's copy carries only in-frame clones and drops some. Among approximately 79,000 clones listed, about 78% were seen once. Sequenced material: PBMCs. Every receptor here comes from a male donor in good health and CMV-seropositive.

The gene calls are TRBV7-2 and TRBJ1-3; D may be TRBD1 (5 bases). The germline V and J ends were trimmed by 8 bases and 7 bases, with 15 bases remaining between them. Germline lookup yields CDR1 SGHTA and CDR2 FQGNSA. The CDR3 runs 13 residues. CDR3 coding DNA: TGTGCCAGCGGAGCTTGGGGCATCAACACCATATATTTT. Protein: CASGAWGINTIYF.

The chain employs TRBV28 and TRBJ1-1; perhaps TRBD1 as D (5 bases). The germline CDR1 and CDR2 sequences are MDHEN and SYDVKM. V lost 2 bases to trimming and J lost 3 bases, with 13 bases between them. The CDR3 spans 15 residues. The CDR3 nucleotides are TGTGCCAGCAGTTTAGAAGCGTGGGGCTACACTGAAGCTTTCTTT. Protein: CASSLEAWGYTEAFF. Complete variable domain (other parts from reference TRBV28 and TRBJ1-1): DVKVTQSSRYLVKRTGEKVFLECVQDMDHENMFWYRQDPGLGLRLIYFSYDVKMKEKGDIPEGYSVSREKKERFSLILESASTNQTSMYLCASSLEAWGYTEAFFGQGTRLTVV.

V usage is TRBV28 and J usage is TRBJ2-1, with TRBD2 matching 9 bases. Looked up from germline, CDR1 is MDHEN and CDR2 is SYDVKM. The CDR3 is made up of 17 amino acids. V was clipped by 7 bases and J by 0 bases; unmatched bases: 10. This chain's CDR3 is CASTSSGTTSSYNEQFF. DNA of the CDR3: TGTGCCAGCACCTCTAGCGGGACTACCAGCTCCTACAATGAGCAGTTCTTC.

CDR3 residues: CASSFGGYEEKLFF. CDR3 coding DNA: TGCGCCAGCAGCTTCGGCGGCTATGAGGAAAAACTGTTTTTT. The chain combines TRBV5-1 with TRBJ1-4; D remains unclear. Germline V CDR1 and CDR2: SGHRS, YFSETQ. Trimming stripped 2 bases from V and 8 bases from J, with 13 bases between. CDR3 length: 14 residues.

The chain uses TRBV28 and TRBJ2-6; D remains ambiguous. In germline, CDR1 is MDHEN, CDR2 SYDVKM. This CDR3 spans 15 amino acids. Trimming took off 2 bases at V and 2 bases at J, with 7 bases between the two ends. The CDR3 coding sequence is TGTGCCAGCAGTTTAGGAGTAACTGGGGCCAACGTCCTGACTTTC. It encodes CASSLGVTGANVLTF.